Below, one TCR beta chain is given with its context. Its antigen remains unknown. The sample originates from a study of T cell responses to AZD1222 COVID-19 vaccine. Findings of the study overall: Increased Spike-specific TCR breadth and depth were observed after two AZD1222 doses. A mostly white British donor set with more females was recruited, and clonal diversity was possibly underestimated. Spike regions recognized by vaccine-associated CD4 TCRs spanned the protein, led by 160-218 and 743-854. Researchers took repertoire samples only after the peak T cell response had come.

Profiling relied on immunoSEQ multiplex PCR, and the TCRdb table lists in-frame clones only, not all of them. The top ten hold roughly 4.3% of the sample, which has 83,000 or so clones, roughly 88% seen once. CDR3 length equals 11 residues. Germline CDR1 is DFQATT and CDR2 is SNEGSKA (reference sequence). The ends were cut back, 8 bases at V and 7 bases at J, with 13 bases in the middle. The clonotype comes from an adult in good health. Sample: peripheral blood, taken on day 0 of MenACWY control vaccination. The chain links TRBV20-1 to TRBJ2-3; a possible D gene is TRBD2 (5 bases). The CDR3 loop reads CSTQRWNTQYF. The DNA of the CDR3 is TGCAGTACGCAGCGGTGGAATACGCAGTATTTT.